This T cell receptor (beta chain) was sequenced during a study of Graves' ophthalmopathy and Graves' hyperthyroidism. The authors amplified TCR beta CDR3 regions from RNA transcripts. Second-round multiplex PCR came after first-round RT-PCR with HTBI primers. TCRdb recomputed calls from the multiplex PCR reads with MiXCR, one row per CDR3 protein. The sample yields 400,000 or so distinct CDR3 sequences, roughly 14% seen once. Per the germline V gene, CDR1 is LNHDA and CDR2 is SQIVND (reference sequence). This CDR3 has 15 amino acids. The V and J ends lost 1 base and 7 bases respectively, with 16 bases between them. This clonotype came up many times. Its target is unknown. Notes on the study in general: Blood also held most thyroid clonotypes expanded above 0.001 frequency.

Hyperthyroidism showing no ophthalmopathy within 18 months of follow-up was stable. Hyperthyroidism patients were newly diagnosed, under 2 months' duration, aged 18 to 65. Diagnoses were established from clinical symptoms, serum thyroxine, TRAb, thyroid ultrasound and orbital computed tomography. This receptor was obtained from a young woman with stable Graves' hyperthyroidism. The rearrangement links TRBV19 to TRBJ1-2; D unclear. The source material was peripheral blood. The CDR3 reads CASSIVKEGRGGYTF. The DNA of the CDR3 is TGTGCCAGTAGTATAGTAAAAGAGGGAAGAGGTGGCTACACCTTC.